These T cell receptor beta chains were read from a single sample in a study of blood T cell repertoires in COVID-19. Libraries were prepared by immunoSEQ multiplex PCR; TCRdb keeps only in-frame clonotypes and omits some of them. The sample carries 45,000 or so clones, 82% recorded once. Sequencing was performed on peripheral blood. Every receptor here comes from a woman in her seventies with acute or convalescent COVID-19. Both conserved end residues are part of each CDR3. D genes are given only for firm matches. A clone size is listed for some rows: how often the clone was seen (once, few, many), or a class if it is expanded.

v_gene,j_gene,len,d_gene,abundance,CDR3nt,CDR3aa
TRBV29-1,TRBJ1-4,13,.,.,TGCAGCGCTCAGGGCGGTCCAAATGAAAAACTGTTTTTT,CSAQGGPNEKLFF
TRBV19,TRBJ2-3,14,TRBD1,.,TGTGCCAGTAGTATTCGAGACAGGGGGCATACGCAGTATTTT,CASSIRDRGHTQYF
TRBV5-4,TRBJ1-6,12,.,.,TGTGCCAGCAGCTTACCAGGGGAACGCCTCCACTTT,CASSLPGERLHF
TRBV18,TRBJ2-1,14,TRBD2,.,TGTGCCAGCTCACCTGGGACTAGCCTTAATGAGCAGTTCTTC,CASSPGTSLNEQFF
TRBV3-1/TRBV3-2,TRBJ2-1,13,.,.,TGTGCCAGCAGCCTCCACAGAAACAATGAGCAGTTCTTC,CASSLHRNNEQFF
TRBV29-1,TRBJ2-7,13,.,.,TGCAGCGTTGCAACTAGCATTTCCTACGAGCAGTACTTC,CSVATSISYEQYF
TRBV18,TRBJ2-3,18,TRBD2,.,TGTGCCAGCTCACCCTTGGCACTAGCGGGCCGAAGCACAGATACGCAGTATTTT,CASSPLALAGRSTDTQYF
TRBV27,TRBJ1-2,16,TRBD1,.,TGTGCCAGCAGTTCCCCCACCAACAGGGGGCTTAGGGGCTACACCTTC,CASSSPTNRGLRGYTF
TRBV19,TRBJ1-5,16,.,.,TGTGCCACCTCGGATCCGCGTGGAGATAGCAATCAGCCCCAGCATTTT,CATSDPRGDSNQPQHF
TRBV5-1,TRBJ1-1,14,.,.,TGCGCCAGCAGCTTCGTAGAGGGGAACACTGAAGCTTTCTTT,CASSFVEGNTEAFF
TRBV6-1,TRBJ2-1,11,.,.,TGTGCCAGCAGTCACAAGTTTGAGCAGTTCTTC,CASSHKFEQFF
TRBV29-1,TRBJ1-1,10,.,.,TGCAGCGGCGGTGGCGCTGAAGCTTTCTTT,CSGGGAEAFF
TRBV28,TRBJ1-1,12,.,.,TGTGCCAGCGCCTCTATGAACACTGAAGCTTTCTTT,CASASMNTEAFF
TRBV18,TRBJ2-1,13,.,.,TGTGCCAGCTCAGGACAGGAGGGGGTCGGGCAGTTCTTC,CASSGQEGVGQFF
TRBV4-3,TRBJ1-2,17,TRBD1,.,TGCGCCAGCAGCCAAGATCAGGCAGGGGGCCTAGTCTGGGGCTACACCTTC,CASSQDQAGGLVWGYTF
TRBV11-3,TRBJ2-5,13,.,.,TGTGCCAGCAGCTTAGATAGGGGGGAGACCCAGTACTTC,CASSLDRGETQYF
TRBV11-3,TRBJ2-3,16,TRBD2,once,TGTGCCAGCAGCTTGGGTAGCGGGAGGGCCCTAGATACGCAGTATTTT,CASSLGSGRALDTQYF
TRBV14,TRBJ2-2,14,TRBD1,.,TGTGCCAGCAGCCAAGCAACAGGGGCCGGGGAGCTGTTTTTT,CASSQATGAGELFF
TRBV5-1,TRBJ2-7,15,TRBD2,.,TGCGCCAGCAGCTATGGACTAGCGGGAGGGTACGAGCAGTACTTC,CASSYGLAGGYEQYF
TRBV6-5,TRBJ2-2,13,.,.,TGTGCCAGCAGTTCAGCGTACACCGGGGAGCTGTTTTTT,CASSSAYTGELFF
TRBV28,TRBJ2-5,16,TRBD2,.,TGTGCCAGCAGTTCCGGACTAGCGGGAGTTCGAGAGACCCAGTACTTC,CASSSGLAGVRETQYF
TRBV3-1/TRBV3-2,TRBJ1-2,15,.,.,TGTGCCAGCAGCCAAGATCTTAGTACCGCCATTGGCTACACCTTC,CASSQDLSTAIGYTF